This is a list of T cell receptor beta chains from one sample in a study of blood T cell repertoires in COVID-19. Only in-frame clones appear in the TCRdb table, and some are missing; sequencing was by immunoSEQ multiplex PCR. The data contain about 23,000 clones, 65% to 90% of them singletons. The sequenced material came from peripheral blood. The origin of the receptors is a man between 65 and 85 years old with acute or convalescent COVID-19. The CDR3 runs from the conserved cysteine through the conserved F or W. Fields, in order: J gene, V gene, CDR3 protein.

J: TRBJ1-2; V: TRBV7-2; CDR3: CASSLDPGGGGYTF
J: TRBJ2-1; V: TRBV15; CDR3: CATGWDRGSYNEQFF
J: TRBJ2-7; V: TRBV20-1; CDR3: CSAGWGDRQPF
J: TRBJ2-1; V: TRBV6-5; CDR3: CASSRAGSSYNEQFF
J: TRBJ1-3; V: TRBV7-9; CDR3: CASSFGQGAGPGNTIYF
J: TRBJ2-1; V: TRBV19; CDR3: CASTDRGYNEQFF
J: TRBJ1-2; V: TRBV15; CDR3: CATSRQVNGYTF
J: TRBJ1-4; V: TRBV5-5; CDR3: CASSVRDRDEKLFF
J: TRBJ1-5; V: TRBV6-2/TRBV6-3; CDR3: CASSPSSRGYQPQHF
J: TRBJ2-1; V: TRBV4-3; CDR3: CASSPSGRGYNEQFF
J: TRBJ2-5; V: TRBV24-1; CDR3: CATSDSQTSAMKTQYF
J: TRBJ2-1; V: TRBV28; CDR3: CASSLGPGYNEQFF
J: TRBJ1-6; V: TRBV6-1; CDR3: CASSPRDRDITPLHF
J: TRBJ2-1; V: TRBV28; CDR3: CASSFLAGAFNEQFF
J: TRBJ2-1; V: TRBV7-2; CDR3: CASRKLLGSDNEQFF
J: TRBJ2-1; V: TRBV19; CDR3: CASSIGGGGGEQFF
J: TRBJ1-5; V: TRBV18; CDR3: CASSPAAGSNQPQHF
J: TRBJ2-5; V: TRBV6-2/TRBV6-3; CDR3: CASSYPDSGETQYF
J: TRBJ2-7; V: TRBV30; CDR3: CAWRGQGGIYEQYF
J: TRBJ1-1; V: TRBV11-1; CDR3: CASSFQGTADTEAFF
J: TRBJ2-4; V: TRBV20-1; CDR3: CSASSGSNIQYF
J: TRBJ1-1; V: TRBV7-3; CDR3: CASSPNRGTEAFF
J: TRBJ2-1; V: TRBV3-1/TRBV3-2; CDR3: CASSQGQGATEQFF
J: TRBJ2-1; V: TRBV19; CDR3: CASSATGTRGDEQFF